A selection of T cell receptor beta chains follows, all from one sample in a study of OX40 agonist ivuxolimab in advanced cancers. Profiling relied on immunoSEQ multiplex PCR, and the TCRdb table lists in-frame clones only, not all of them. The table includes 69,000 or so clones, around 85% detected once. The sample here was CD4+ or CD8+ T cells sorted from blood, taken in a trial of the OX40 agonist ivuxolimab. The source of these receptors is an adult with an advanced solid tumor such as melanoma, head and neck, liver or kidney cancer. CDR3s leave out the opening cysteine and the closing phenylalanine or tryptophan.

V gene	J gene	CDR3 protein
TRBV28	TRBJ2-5	ASSPYLAGLGETQY
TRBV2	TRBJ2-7	ASSGDGSEQY
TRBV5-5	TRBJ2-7	ASSQVGQGVNEQY
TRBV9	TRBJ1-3	ASSSGQPNSGNTIY
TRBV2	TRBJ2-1	ASSEEGNFYNEQF
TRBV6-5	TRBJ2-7	ASSYKGYEQY
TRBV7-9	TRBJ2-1	ASSLGLAINEQF
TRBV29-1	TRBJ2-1	SVEDRIHKGYEQF
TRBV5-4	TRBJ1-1	ASSAWHLNTEAF
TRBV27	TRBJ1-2	ASSLTWTGKNGYT
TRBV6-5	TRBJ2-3	ASREKKTRTQY
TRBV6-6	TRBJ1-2	ASSNLGAEIYGYT
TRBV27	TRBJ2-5	ASRTGGAPETQY
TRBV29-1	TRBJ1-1	SVLGQNTEAF
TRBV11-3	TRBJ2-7	ASSLGPLRYEQY
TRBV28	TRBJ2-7	ASARAGETYEQY
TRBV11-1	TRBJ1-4	ASSEDMGEKLF
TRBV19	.	ASSRRDYQGYEQY
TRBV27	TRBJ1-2	ASSYFRQGSLYGYT
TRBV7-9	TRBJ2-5	ASRDRDRGPETQY
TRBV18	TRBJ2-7	ASSPSSDEQY
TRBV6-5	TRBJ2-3	ASRIAGGLDTQY
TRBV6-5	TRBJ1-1	ASSPGQGVTEAF
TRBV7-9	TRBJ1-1	ASSNRGMTEAF
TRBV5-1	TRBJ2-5	ASSLAWLAVSGQETQY
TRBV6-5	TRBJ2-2	ASTRTGEPGELF
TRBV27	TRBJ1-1	ASSLDRGTEAF
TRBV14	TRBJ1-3	ASSQEFSGGMGFGNTIY
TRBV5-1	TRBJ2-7	ASSLVSGATYEQY
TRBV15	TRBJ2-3	ATSRDGGHLTDTQY
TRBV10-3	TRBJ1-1	AISRTGGTEAF
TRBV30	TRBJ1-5	AWRDAGIGQPQH
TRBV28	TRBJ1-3	ASSFGGSSGNTIY
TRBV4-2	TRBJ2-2	ASSQKGLAGLFNTGELF
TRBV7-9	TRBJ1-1	ASSPWGAPMNTEAF
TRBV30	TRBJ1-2	AWTSGTGAGYT
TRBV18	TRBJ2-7	ASSPSTLRFEQY
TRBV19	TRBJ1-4	ASSIDPGGFGEKLF
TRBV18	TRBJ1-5	ASSPDRGGNQPQH
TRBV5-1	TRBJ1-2	ASSLGTVGGYT
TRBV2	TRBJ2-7	ASSAAGTGGSYEQY
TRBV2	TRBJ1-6	ASSESLLRANSPLH
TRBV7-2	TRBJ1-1	ASSSGTGLEAF
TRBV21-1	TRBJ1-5	ASSKAQGQRFNQPQH
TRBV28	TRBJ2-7	ASSRGLAGEGAREQY
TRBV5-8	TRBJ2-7	ASSLGAINRGSQY
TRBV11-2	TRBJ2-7	ASSLALGQTYSYEQY
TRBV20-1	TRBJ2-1	SALGNEQF
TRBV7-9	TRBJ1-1	ASEPSGFSAEAF
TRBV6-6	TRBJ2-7	ASSLRNRGPYEQY
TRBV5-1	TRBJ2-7	ASSLVPAVLTPTSEY
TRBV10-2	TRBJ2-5	ASSERAGVVETQY
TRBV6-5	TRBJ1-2	ASSNGGLGYGYT
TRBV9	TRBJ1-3	ASSRDSSFGNTIY
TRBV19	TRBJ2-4	ASSRDQLGKNIQY
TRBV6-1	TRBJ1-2	ASSAGRGSNYGYT